The 24 T cell receptor beta chains below come from one sample, sequenced in a study of cytomegalovirus exposure and HLA in healthy donors. PCR amplification relied on 60 Vbeta primers (plus 13 Jbeta primers). The assay was immunoSEQ multiplex PCR, and TCRdb's table has in-frame clones only and misses some. The data show some 180,000 clones, with roughly three quarters seen just once and around 2.3% held by the top ten. The sample was PBMCs. These receptors all stem from a woman younger than 45 in good health and CMV-seropositive.

The chain employs TRBV6-5 and TRBJ1-6, with 7 bases lining up with TRBD1. The germline CDR1 and CDR2 sequences are MNHEY and SVGAGI. Germline trimming cut 7 bases from V and 5 bases from J; bases unmatched to any gene: 5. CDR3 size: 14 residues. The CDR3 DNA sequence: TGTGCCAGCACCAGGGGGATAGATAATTCACCCCTCCACTTT. The encoded protein is CASTRGIDNSPLHF.

This rearrangement joins TRBV28 to TRBJ2-5, with 8 bases matching TRBD1. The germline V gene has CDR1 MDHEN and CDR2 SYDVKM. This CDR3 has 15 amino acids. V was clipped by 6 bases and J by 1 base; unmatched bases: 7. CDR3 DNA sequence: TGTGCCAGCAGCTCTGACAGGGGACCCCAAGAGACCCAGTACTTC. Encoded protein: CASSSDRGPQETQYF.

The gene calls are TRBV28 and TRBJ2-2; D might be TRBD2 (7 bases). Germline V lookup: CDR1 MDHEN, CDR2 SYDVKM. Trimming removed 8 bases at V and 5 bases at J, with 15 bases between. The CDR3 has 14 amino acids. The CDR3 sequence is CASSWRGQTGELFF. Written as DNA, the CDR3 is TGTGCCAGCTCTTGGCGGGGGCAGACCGGGGAGCTGTTTTTT.

This rearrangement joins TRBV4-1 to TRBJ2-7; D may be TRBD1 (5 bases). Trimming left V 1 base short and J 1 base short, with 8 bases between. The V gene's germline CDR1 is MGHRA and CDR2 YSYEKL. This CDR3 is built from 14 residues. The CDR3 reads CASSQVQGSYEQYF. CDR3 DNA sequence: TGCGCCAGCAGCCAAGTTCAGGGTTCCTACGAGCAGTACTTC.

Only a few counts were recorded for this clone. This specimen includes other DNA sequences encoding the same CDR3. The rearrangement uses TRBV13 and TRBJ2-1; 10 nucleotides align to TRBD1. The junction had 4 bases not matched to a gene; V was cut back by 3 bases and J by 2 bases. The length of the CDR3 is 16 residues. Germline assignment: CDR1 PRHDT and CDR2 FYEKMQ (reference sequence). CDR3: CASSFRTGGPYNEQFF. Here the CDR3 DNA reads TGTGCCAGCAGCTTTCGGACAGGGGGACCCTACAATGAGCAGTTCTTC.

The chain is built from TRBV6-1 and TRBJ1-4; D call uncertain. The CDR3 consists of 14 residues. Trimming shortened V by 4 bases and J by 6 bases, and 12 bases separated the two germline ends. CDR1 is MNHNS, CDR2 SASEGT, per germline. The CDR3: CASSARREYEKLFF. The CDR3 DNA is TGTGCCAGCAGTGCCCGGCGGGAGTATGAAAAACTGTTTTTT.

The chain uses TRBV5-1 and TRBJ2-7; 10 bases map to TRBD1. Trimming cost V 1 base and J 7 bases; bases outside gene matches: 8. The CDR3 length is 15 residues. Germline V gene lookup returns CDR1 SGHRS and CDR2 YFSETQ. The CDR3 coding sequence is TGCGCCAGCAGCTTGTCTCCGGGACAGGGGATGGAGCAGTACTTC. Its protein product is CASSLSPGQGMEQYF.

In its sample, this clone was seen once. The J gene is TRBJ2-2, the V gene TRBV5-8; 8 nucleotides match TRBD1. V shed 3 bases and J 1 base; nucleotides not matched to a gene: 2. This CDR3 is 15 amino acids long. Germline assignment: CDR1 SGHTS and CDR2 YDEGEE. CDR3 amino acids: CASSSGTGNTGELFF. The CDR3 bases are TGTGCCAGCAGCTCCGGGACAGGGAACACCGGGGAGCTGTTTTTT. Drawing the rest from reference TRBV5-8 and TRBJ2-2, the complete variable domain is EAGVTQSPTHLIKTRGQQATLRCSPISGHTSVYWYQQALGLGLQFLLWYDEGEERNRGNFPPRFSGRQFPNYSSELNVNALELEDSALYLCASSSGTGNTGELFFGEGSRLTVL.

This clone was counted only a few times. The chain is built from TRBV7-9 and TRBJ1-2; the match to TRBD1 covers 9 bases. The V gene end was trimmed by 0 bases and the J gene end by 6 bases; junction bases not matched to a gene: 2. CDR1 SEHNR and CDR2 FQNEAQ come from the germline V gene (reference sequence). The CDR3 is 14 amino acids. The CDR3 loop reads CASSLAGTGHGYTF. CDR3 coding DNA: TGTGCCAGCAGCTTAGCCGGGACAGGGCATGGCTACACCTTC.

Only a few counts were recorded for this clone. The V gene is TRBV19, the J gene TRBJ1-5, with 9 bases lining up with TRBD1. The germline gives CDR1 LNHDA, CDR2 SQIVND (reference sequence). Unmatched junction bases numbered 7, after V lost 6 bases and J lost 4 bases. The CDR3 length is 15 residues. The CDR3 loop reads CASRGDRARNQPQHF. In DNA, the CDR3 is TGTGCCAGTAGGGGGGACAGGGCGAGGAATCAGCCCCAGCATTTT.

The chain links TRBV9 to TRBJ2-3; D is possibly TRBD2 (5 bases). The CDR3 length is 14 residues. Germline assignment: CDR1 SGDLS and CDR2 YYNGEE. V was trimmed by 3 bases and J by 9 bases, leaving 17 bases between them. The DNA of the CDR3 is TGTGCCAGCAGCGGCCAGCGGCCGCAGGTGACGCAGTATTTT. Amino acids: CASSGQRPQVTQYF.

This chain links TRBV5-5 with TRBJ2-5; 11 nucleotides match TRBD1. The CDR3 is 14 amino acids. The germline V gene has CDR1 SGHKS and CDR2 YYEKEE (reference sequence). Trimming at V came to 4 bases and at J to 8 bases, leaving 7 bases not matched to a gene. The CDR3 loop reads CASSGDRGLGTQYF. CDR3 in DNA: TGTGCCAGCAGCGGGGACAGGGGGTTAGGCACCCAGTACTTC. Combining the CDR3 with reference TRBV5-5 and TRBJ2-5 gives the whole variable domain DAGVTQSPTHLIKTRGQQVTLRCSPISGHKSVSWYQQVLGQGPQFIFQYYEKEERGRGNFPDRFSARQFPNYSSELNVNALLLGDSALYLCASSGDRGLGTQYFGPGTRLLVL.

The genes are TRBV7-9 and TRBJ2-2; D may be TRBD2 (7 bases). The V and J ends lost 4 bases and 5 bases respectively, with 20 bases between them. Germline CDR1 SEHNR, CDR2 FQNEAQ (reference sequence). The CDR3 is made up of 17 amino acids. CDR3 sequence reads: CASSSNYRGAATGELFF. Written as DNA, the CDR3 is TGTGCCAGCAGCTCGAACTACCGGGGGGCGGCTACCGGGGAGCTGTTTTTT.

This chain connects TRBV6-5 to TRBJ2-5; weak D call: TRBD2 (5 bases). Judging by the DNA end, TRBJ2-7 fits better; the J call may be wrong. CDR1 MNHEY and CDR2 SVGAGI come from the germline V gene. The CDR3 length is 14 residues. CDR3 protein: CASSRGRATYEQYF. CDR3 DNA sequence: TGTGCCAGCAGTCGGGGTCGGGCCACCTACGAGCAGTACTTC.

This sequence joins TRBV7-2 and TRBJ1-3; 7 bases match TRBD1. The CDR3 length is 16 residues. The junction had 18 bases not matched to a gene; V was cut back by 4 bases and J by 12 bases. Germline CDR1 SGHTA, CDR2 FQGNSA. CDR3: CASSSGQDLPAHIIYF. The CDR3 DNA reads as TGTGCCAGCAGCTCCGGACAGGACCTTCCGGCACACATCATATATTTT.

The rearrangement uses TRBV28 and TRBJ2-7; tentatively, D is TRBD1 (6 bases). The CDR3 is 16 amino acids. Per the germline V gene, CDR1 is MDHEN and CDR2 is SYDVKM. Trimming took off 4 bases at V and 8 bases at J, with 24 bases between the two ends. The CDR3 is CASSYPRDTRVGKQYF. The DNA of the CDR3 is TGTGCCAGCAGTTACCCCCGGGACACCCGCGTGGGAAAGCAGTACTTC.

This CDR3 is CASSIAGGPRNEQFF. In nucleotides, the CDR3 is TGTGCCAGTAGTATAGCGGGGGGGCCTCGAAATGAGCAGTTCTTC. This rearrangement joins TRBV19 to TRBJ2-1; 8 bases align to TRBD2. Unmatched junction bases numbered 6, after V lost 1 base and J lost 7 bases. The CDR3 length is 15 residues. CDR1 is LNHDA, CDR2 SQIVND, per germline (reference sequence).

The V call is TRBV27, the J call TRBJ2-1; no clear D. V gave up 3 bases and J gave up 9 bases, with 9 bases separating them. The CDR3 spans 12 residues. Looked up from germline, CDR1 is MNHEY and CDR2 is SMNVEV (reference sequence). CDR3 residues: CASSFSGTEQFF. DNA for the CDR3: TGTGCCAGCAGTTTTTCGGGTACTGAGCAGTTCTTC.

The chain joins TRBV2 to TRBJ2-3; 8 positions agree with TRBD1. With 7 bases clipped from V and 2 bases from J, the junction kept 11 bases outside the gene matches. Germline CDR1 and CDR2: SNHLY and FYNNEI. CDR3 size: 16 residues. CDR3 nucleotides: TGTGCCAGCACCGCCGTGGACAGGGCCACCACAGATACGCAGTATTTT. Protein: CASTAVDRATTDTQYF.

The rearrangement links TRBV4-1 to TRBJ2-3, with 7 nucleotides matching TRBD1. The CDR3 contains 15 residues. The V gene's germline CDR1 is MGHRA and CDR2 YSYEKL. Trimming cost V 4 bases and J 4 bases; bases outside gene matches: 8. Written as DNA, the CDR3 is TGCGCCAGCAGCCGCAGAACAGGACAGGCAGATACGCAGTATTTT. Translated, it gives CASSRRTGQADTQYF.

The chain carries TRBV28 and TRBJ2-4; D may be TRBD1 (6 bases). The ends were cut back, 3 bases at V and 0 bases at J, with 12 bases in the middle. From germline, CDR1 is MDHEN and CDR2 SYDVKM. The CDR3 has 16 amino acids. The DNA of the CDR3 is TGTGCCAGCAGTTTCATGGGGACATTAGCCAAAAACATTCAGTACTTC. Protein product: CASSFMGTLAKNIQYF. Combining the CDR3 with reference TRBV28 and TRBJ2-4 gives the whole variable domain DVKVTQSSRYLVKRTGEKVFLECVQDMDHENMFWYRQDPGLGLRLIYFSYDVKMKEKGDIPEGYSVSREKKERFSLILESASTNQTSMYLCASSFMGTLAKNIQYFGAGTRLSVL.

CDR3 sequence: CASSSTPGGAQYF. DNA of the CDR3: TGTGCCAGTAGTTCCACCCCCGGCGGGGCCCAGTACTTC. The chain joins TRBV19 to TRBJ2-5, with a weak D call TRBD2 (6 bases). The germline V gene has CDR1 LNHDA and CDR2 SQIVND (reference sequence). The V end lost 5 bases, the J end lost 9 bases, and 16 bases lay between the germline ends. CDR3 size: 13 residues.

The V gene is TRBV7-2, the J gene TRBJ2-5; the D gene is possibly TRBD1 (6 bases). From germline, CDR1 is SGHTA and CDR2 FQGNSA. This CDR3 is 15 amino acids long. V was trimmed by 5 bases and J by 11 bases, leaving 24 bases between them. The CDR3 is CASSETGTLLGEQYF. For the CDR3, the DNA is TGTGCCAGCAGCGAAACCGGGACATTGTTGGGAGAGCAGTACTTC.

The chain has TRBV10-2 and TRBJ2-1; 10 bases fit TRBD1. The V gene end was trimmed by 6 bases and the J gene end by 5 bases; junction bases not matched to a gene: 1. The CDR3 is made up of 13 amino acids. Germline V lookup: CDR1 WSHSY, CDR2 SAAADI. The CDR3 sequence is CASRGTGDNEQFF. The DNA of the CDR3 is TGCGCCAGCAGGGGGACAGGGGACAATGAGCAGTTCTTC.